This is a list of T cell receptor beta chains from one sample in a study of T cells after yellow fever vaccination. TCRdb fed the 5' RACE reads into MiXCR, producing one record per CDR3 protein. The table lists fewer than 450,000 distinct CDR3 sequences, around 10% of them singletons. Sample: PBMCs, taken on the day of the first yellow fever vaccination. These receptors originate from a man aged 18 to 30 who received the YFV17D yellow fever vaccine. Both conserved end residues are part of each CDR3. Fields, in order: clone size, D gene, J gene, V gene, CDR3 protein, CDR3 DNA. D genes are given only for firm matches. Size is stated for part of the rows, as once, few or many counts, or as a class when the clone is expanded.

>-|TRBD2|TRBJ2-7|TRBV7-8
CASRLEAGGLYEQYF
TGTGCCAGCAGACTAGAAGCGGGGGGCCTGTACGAGCAGTACTTC
>-|TRBD2|TRBJ2-5|TRBV7-3
CASSPEREGTQYF
TGTGCCAGCAGCCCGGAGCGGGAGGGGACCCAGTACTTC
>-|-|TRBJ2-3|TRBV7-6
CASSLAGGVVDTQYF
TGTGCCAGCAGCTTAGCCGGCGGCGTCGTAGATACGCAGTATTTT
>-|-|TRBJ1-1|TRBV30
CAWSVIHLNTEAFF
TGTGCCTGGAGTGTCATCCACCTGAACACTGAAGCTTTCTTT
>-|TRBD1|TRBJ1-6|TRBV27
CPSSLGTANSPLHF
TGTCCCAGCAGTCTCGGGACAGCCAATTCACCCCTCCACTTT
>-|TRBD1|TRBJ2-5|TRBV9
CASSAGGRRETQYF
TGTGCCAGCAGCGCAGGGGGCAGAAGAGAGACCCAGTACTTC
>many|-|TRBJ2-1|TRBV9
CASSAVAGWNEQFF
TGTGCCAGCAGCGCCGTGGCGGGGTGGAATGAGCAGTTCTTC
>-|-|TRBJ1-5|TRBV20-1
CSARRSHSVIQPQHF
TGCAGTGCTAGAAGGAGTCACTCCGTCATCCAGCCCCAGCATTTT
>-|-|TRBJ1-2|TRBV7-2
CASSARTGGGYTF
TGTGCCAGCAGCGCACGGACGGGAGGGGGCTACACCTTC
>-|-|TRBJ1-4|TRBV10-1
CASSPTASAEKLFF
TGCGCCAGCAGTCCGACAGCATCTGCTGAAAAACTGTTTTTT
>few|TRBD1|TRBJ1-4|TRBV7-2
CATTLTGGVNEKLFF
TGTGCCACGACGCTCACAGGGGGAGTTAATGAAAAACTGTTTTTT
>-|-|TRBJ2-2|TRBV7-2
CASSPGAVGANTGELFF
TGTGCCAGCAGCCCGGGAGCGGTGGGTGCGAACACCGGGGAGCTGTTTTTT
>few|TRBD1|TRBJ1-6|TRBV6-1
CASRDGTGHNSPLHF
TGTGCCAGCAGAGATGGGACAGGTCATAATTCACCCCTCCACTTT
>few|-|TRBJ1-3|TRBV4-1
CASSQGVSGNTIYF
TGCGCCAGCAGCCAAGGAGTCTCTGGAAACACCATATATTTT
>-|-|TRBJ1-1|TRBV27
CASSSEWLNTEAFF
TGTGCCAGCAGTTCGGAATGGCTAAACACTGAAGCTTTCTTT
>few|-|TRBJ2-3|TRBV13
CASSASGARTDTQYF
TGTGCCAGCAGCGCCTCGGGGGCTCGCACAGATACGCAGTATTTT
>few|TRBD1|TRBJ2-7|TRBV12-3/TRBV12-4
CASSPPGRGRREQYF
TGTGCCAGCAGCCCCCCGGGAAGGGGGCGACGAGAGCAGTACTTC
>-|TRBD1|TRBJ1-3|TRBV11-1
CASSLLIVGTGRGFTGNTIYF
TGTGCCAGCAGCTTATTAATAGTCGGGACAGGTCGGGGTTTCACTGGAAACACCATATATTTT
>many|-|TRBJ2-5|TRBV3-1
CASRRRGMETQYF
TGTGCCAGCAGGCGAAGGGGGATGGAGACCCAGTACTTC